Following are 17 T cell receptor beta chains from one sample sequenced in a study of CD8 T cells in Susac syndrome. Random-hexamer reverse transcription was applied to roughly 0.5 to 1 ug RNA. TCRdb recomputed calls from the immunoSEQ multiplex PCR reads with MiXCR, one row per CDR3 protein. The sample consists of around 170,000 distinct CDR3 sequences, around 95% of them appearing once. Material for sequencing was CD4+ T cells from PBMCs. These receptor sequences come from a human donor with Susac syndrome.

This chain connects TRBV5-1 to TRBJ1-6; possibly TRBD1 for D (6 bases). Trimming cost V 4 bases and J 8 bases, with 13 bases left between them. CDR1 is SGHRS and CDR2 is YFSETQ in the germline V gene. The CDR3 extends over 14 amino acids. CDR3 sequence: CASSPPGDHSPLHF. For the CDR3, the DNA is TGCGCCAGCAGCCCGCCAGGGGACCATTCACCCCTCCACTTT.

The J gene is TRBJ1-2, the V gene TRBV5-8; no definite D call. CDR3 size: 12 residues. The V end was cut by 4 bases, the J end by 7 bases, with 11 bases between. The germline V gene has CDR1 SGHTS and CDR2 YDEGEE. DNA for the CDR3: TGTGCCAGCAGCCCAAGGAGGGTTGGCTACACCTTC. Its translation is CASSPRRVGYTF.

The chain links TRBV18 to TRBJ2-1; D unclear. Trimming cost V 2 bases and J 3 bases, with 14 bases left between them. CDR1 KGHSH and CDR2 LQKENI come from the germline V gene. CDR3 length: 16 residues. CDR3 sequence reads: CASSPGYSQNYNEQFF. The CDR3 DNA reads TGTGCCAGCTCACCAGGGTACAGTCAAAACTACAATGAGCAGTTCTTC.

The chain carries TRBV29-1 and TRBJ2-1, with 7 bases matching TRBD1. Germline CDR1 reads SQVTM; CDR2 reads ANQGSEA. Trimming cost V 6 bases and J 7 bases; bases outside gene matches: 6. CDR3 length: 12 amino acids. Here the CDR3 reads CSVAGGSNEQFF. CDR3 nucleotide sequence: TGCAGCGTCGCAGGGGGTTCGAATGAGCAGTTCTTC.

V and J are TRBV18 and TRBJ2-1; TRBD1 aligns across 10 bases. Trimming removed 3 bases from V and 4 bases from J; junction bases left unmatched: 3. The CDR3 runs to 15 residues. Germline V gives CDR1 KGHSH, CDR2 LQKENI. In nucleotides, the CDR3 is TGTGCCAGCTCACCCGGGACAGGGGCTTACAATGAGCAGTTCTTC. This encodes CASSPGTGAYNEQFF.

The V and J genes are TRBV20-1 and TRBJ2-3; D perhaps matches TRBD2 (6 bases). V was clipped by 3 bases and J by 3 bases, with 16 bases between them. CDR1 and CDR2 from the germline V gene are DFQATT and SNEGSKA (reference sequence). The CDR3 has 15 amino acids. For the CDR3, the DNA is TGCAGTGCTAGCCCCCCAGAAGGGAGGACAGATACGCAGTATTTT. The encoded protein is CSASPPEGRTDTQYF.

The V and J genes are TRBV6-2 or TRBV6-3 and TRBJ1-5; maybe TRBD1 (5 bases). The V end lost 1 base, the J end lost 5 bases, and 9 bases lay between the germline ends. This CDR3 has 14 residues. Germline V gene lookup returns CDR1 MNHEY and CDR2 SVGEGT. The CDR3 nucleotides are TGTGCCAGCAGTTACTTTGGGGGGGATCAGCCCCAGCATTTT. Translated: CASSYFGGDQPQHF.

The chain has TRBV9 and TRBJ1-6; perhaps TRBD1 as D (5 bases). The CDR3 runs 15 residues. Germline V CDR1 and CDR2: SGDLS, YYNGEE. Trimming removed 6 bases at V and 7 bases at J, with 17 bases between. CDR3 in DNA: TGTGCCAGCACCGTTGGGACCGGAGGCAATTCACCCCTCCACTTT. Encoded protein: CASTVGTGGNSPLHF.

The table lists this clonotype with a count of one. This chain links TRBV20-1 with TRBJ1-5, with D unresolved. Germline lookup yields CDR1 DFQATT and CDR2 SNEGSKA (reference sequence). Trimming cost V 3 bases and J 7 bases, with 13 bases left between them. This CDR3 is 13 amino acids long. CDR3 protein: CSASRTVDQPQHF. The DNA of the CDR3 is TGCAGTGCTAGTAGGACGGTAGACCAGCCCCAGCATTTT.

In this sample, this clonotype turned up once. V is TRBV11-2 and J is TRBJ2-7; D gene uncertain. Trimming pared 1 base from V and 0 bases from J, leaving 4 bases between. The CDR3 totals 13 residues. Germline V gene sequence: CDR1 SGHAT, CDR2 FQNNGV. This CDR3 reads CASSLVDSYEQYF. The DNA for the CDR3 is TGTGCCAGCAGCTTAGTGGACTCCTACGAGCAGTACTTC.

This chain links TRBV27 with TRBJ2-6, with TRBD2 matching 7 bases. The junction had 5 bases not matched to a gene; V was cut back by 5 bases and J by 1 base. The CDR3 length is 16 residues. The germline gives CDR1 MNHEY, CDR2 SMNVEV (reference sequence). The CDR3 DNA is TGTGCCAGCAGTGCTTGGGGGGGTTCTGGGGCCAACGTCCTGACTTTC. This codes for CASSAWGGSGANVLTF.

The V call is TRBV7-2, the J call TRBJ1-5, with TRBD1 matching over 9 bases. Germline V gene sequence: CDR1 SGHTA, CDR2 FQGNSA. With V trimmed by 5 bases and J by 6 bases, 5 bases remained unmatched. The CDR3 length is 14 residues. The CDR3 is CASSTRTGAQPQHF. CDR3 DNA sequence: TGTGCCAGCAGCACCCGGACAGGGGCTCAGCCCCAGCATTTT.

The chain has TRBV1 and TRBJ1-2. TRBV1 is a pseudogene segment. This CDR3 has 14 amino acids. The CDR3 reads CTSSSRSTNYGYTF. CDR3 coding DNA: TGCACCAGCAGCAGTCGTTCCACGAACTATGGCTACACCTTC.

V usage is TRBV5-1 and J usage is TRBJ2-3, with no clear D. Germline V gene lookup returns CDR1 SGHRS and CDR2 YFSETQ. The CDR3 length is 15 residues. V was trimmed by 2 bases and J by 2 bases, leaving 12 bases between them. The CDR3 DNA is TGCGCCAGCAGCTTTGAAGGAATTACCACAGATACGCAGTATTTT. Residues: CASSFEGITTDTQYF.

V and J are TRBV29-1 and TRBJ1-2, with D possibly TRBD1 on 6 matching bases. Trimming removed 4 bases from V and 2 bases from J, with 11 bases in between. Germline loops: CDR1 SQVTM, CDR2 ANQGSEA. The CDR3 is 13 amino acids. The CDR3 here is CSVGGGPNYGYTF. The DNA of the CDR3 is TGCAGCGTTGGAGGGGGGCCAAACTATGGCTACACCTTC.

The J gene is TRBJ2-5, the V gene TRBV7-9; 7 nucleotides agree with TRBD2. This CDR3 has 15 residues. Trimming cost V 5 bases and J 1 base; bases outside gene matches: 7. Germline lookup yields CDR1 SEHNR and CDR2 FQNEAQ (reference sequence). The CDR3 protein is CASSASGGAQETQYF. In DNA form, the CDR3 reads TGTGCCAGCAGCGCCTCGGGAGGCGCCCAAGAGACCCAGTACTTC.

This chain connects TRBV5-1 to TRBJ1-5; TRBD1 is a possible D gene (6 bases). V was pared by 5 bases and J by 8 bases, with 17 bases between. The CDR3 is 14 residues long. Germline V gene data show CDR1 as SGHRS and CDR2 as YFSETQ. The CDR3 here is CASRLNLAGEPQHF. CDR3 bases: TGCGCCAGCAGATTGAATTTGGCAGGGGAGCCCCAGCATTTT.